These 21 T cell receptor beta chains were all obtained from the same sample, sequenced in a study of T cells in Graves' hyperthyroidism and ophthalmopathy. Authors of the study amplified TCR beta CDR3 regions from RNA transcripts. The HTBI primer set drove a first-round RT-PCR of the TCR CDR3. Each CDR3 protein gets one entry after TCRdb re-called the multiplex PCR reads with MiXCR. The data contain some 620,000 distinct CDR3 sequences, about 17% of them seen just once; the ten biggest clones take up around 3.9%. Source material: blood. The receptors derive from a woman aged 25-40 years with Graves' hyperthyroidism.

V gene TRBV25-1 combines with J gene TRBJ2-7, with a possible D match to TRBD1 (6 bases). Germline values: CDR1 MGHDK, CDR2 SYGVNS. V lost 3 bases and J lost 8, with 8 bases in between. This CDR3 is 11 amino acids long. CDR3 nucleotide sequence: TGTGCCAGCAGTGACAGGGGCCAGCAGTACTTC. This encodes CASSDRGQQYF.

This clonotype has at least ten counts. The chain links TRBV3-1 to TRBJ1-1; D is undetermined. Germline V gene lookup returns CDR1 LGHDT and CDR2 YNNKEL (reference sequence). CDR3 size: 13 residues. Trimming took off 3 bases at V and 3 bases at J, with 8 bases between the two ends. CDR3 sequence reads: CASSQAGDTEAFF. The CDR3 nucleotides are TGTGCCAGCAGCCAGGCCGGAGACACTGAAGCTTTCTTT.

The genes are TRBV12-3 or TRBV12-4 and TRBJ1-4, with 7 bases fitting TRBD1. The V gene end was trimmed by 3 bases and the J gene end by 6 bases; junction bases not matched to a gene: 10. This CDR3 spans 16 amino acids. CDR3 sequence reads: CASSLGVGGGDEKLFF. The CDR3 region has the DNA TGTGCCAGCAGTTTGGGGGTTGGAGGGGGCGATGAAAAACTGTTTTTT.

In this sample, this clonotype turned up once. The chain couples TRBV7-2 to TRBJ2-3; D is possibly TRBD2 (5 bases). The V gene's germline CDR1 is SGHTA and CDR2 FQGNSA. The V gene lost 3 bases and the J gene lost 2 bases, with 15 bases spanning the gap. The CDR3 length is 16 residues. The CDR3: CASSFSSGGPTDTQYF. CDR3 DNA: TGTGCCAGCAGCTTCTCTTCTGGCGGGCCCACAGATACGCAGTATTTT.

This clonotype appeared a few times. The rearrangement uses TRBV6-2 or TRBV6-3 and TRBJ1-5; D is unresolved. The V and J ends lost 6 bases and 2 bases respectively, with 14 bases between them. CDR3 length: 15 amino acids. The germline V gene encodes CDR1 MNHEY and CDR2 SVGEGT. The CDR3 protein is CASSRTVGGNQPQHF. The CDR3 DNA reads as TGTGCCAGCAGCAGGACCGTTGGGGGCAATCAGCCCCAGCATTTT.

This clonotype has a count of ten or more. The CDR3 region has the DNA TGCGCCAGCAGGGACAGGGGATCTTACACAGATACGCAGTATTTT. Translation: CASRDRGSYTDTQYF. This chain connects TRBV5-1 to TRBJ2-3, with TRBD1 identical over 9 bases. Looked up from germline, CDR1 is SGHRS and CDR2 is YFSETQ. This CDR3 has 15 residues. J gave up 2 bases and V 5 bases, and 6 bases lay outside the gene matches.

This clonotype was seen only a few times. The chain is built from TRBV3-1 and TRBJ2-7; D tentatively fits TRBD1 or TRBD2 (5 bases each). This CDR3 contains 12 residues. V was clipped by 7 bases and J by 6 bases, with 13 bases between them. Looked up from germline, CDR1 is LGHDT and CDR2 is YNNKEL (reference sequence). The CDR3 DNA follows: TGTGCCAGCAATGAGGGACGAGGCGAGCAGTACTTC. It encodes CASNEGRGEQYF.

V and J are TRBV7-3 and TRBJ2-5; maybe TRBD1 (5 bases). The CDR3 covers 15 residues. Germline CDR1 is SGHTA and CDR2 is FQGTGA. V was cut by 4 bases and J by 4 bases, with 16 bases left in between. The CDR3 spells CASSSQGAVSETQYF. CDR3 sequence (DNA): TGTGCCAGCAGCTCCCAAGGGGCCGTTTCAGAGACCCAGTACTTC. Filled out from reference TRBV7-3 and TRBJ2-5, the complete variable domain reads GAGVSQTPSNKVTEKGKYVELRCDPISGHTALYWYRQSLGQGPEFLIYFQGTGAADDSGLPNDRFFAVRPEGSVSTLKIQRTERGDSAVYLCASSSQGAVSETQYFGPGTRLLVL.

This clonotype was seen repeatedly, ten times or more. The chain is built from TRBV28 and TRBJ2-3; 7 bases fit TRBD1. V was pared by 7 bases and J by 7 bases, with 17 bases of the junction left unmatched. Germline V gene data show CDR1 as MDHEN and CDR2 as SYDVKM. The CDR3 length is 16 residues. CDR3 DNA sequence: TGTGCCAGCACCGGTAATCCGGGACAGAGGGCAAATACGCAGTATTTT. It encodes CASTGNPGQRANTQYF.

V and J are TRBV30 and TRBJ2-1, with TRBD2 matching 7 bases. The CDR3 is made up of 13 amino acids. The trim removed 2 bases at V and 15 bases at J, leaving 13 bases unmatched. Germline CDR1 GTSNPN, CDR2 SVGIG (reference sequence). For the CDR3, the DNA is TGTGCCTGGAGTAATGCGGGAGACTCCCCTAGGTTCTTC. It translates to CAWSNAGDSPRFF.

The CDR3 sequence is CASRPDRATDTQYF. In DNA form, the CDR3 reads TGTGCCAGCAGACCGGACAGGGCCACAGATACGCAGTATTTT. The rearrangement joins TRBV6-1 to TRBJ2-3; 8 positions match TRBD1. The CDR3 totals 14 residues. The ends lost 6 bases at V and 2 bases at J; junction bases unmatched: 4. CDR1 MNHNS and CDR2 SASEGT come from the germline V gene.

This clonotype was observed at least ten times. V and J are TRBV28 and TRBJ1-2, with D hard to call. CDR1 and CDR2 from the germline V gene are MDHEN and SYDVKM. The CDR3 spans 13 residues. Trimming pared 10 bases from V and 2 bases from J, leaving 14 bases between. The CDR3 DNA sequence: TGTGCCAACGCCATAGGACTGAACTATGGCTACACCTTC. Protein sequence: CANAIGLNYGYTF.

A few counts support this clonotype. This rearrangement joins TRBV3-1 to TRBJ2-2, with 9 nucleotides matching TRBD2. The CDR3 is made up of 16 amino acids. CDR1 LGHDT and CDR2 YNNKEL come from the germline V gene (reference sequence). V dropped 5 bases and J dropped 5; count of bases not matched to a gene: 9. The CDR3 region has the DNA TGTGCCAGCAGCACCCTAGCGGGATATGGTACCGGGGAGCTGTTTTTT. Translating it yields CASSTLAGYGTGELFF.

The CDR3 protein is CSVEDGRTGFYETQYF. DNA for the CDR3: TGCAGCGTTGAAGATGGGAGGACAGGGTTTTACGAGACCCAGTACTTC. The chain carries TRBV29-1 and TRBJ2-5, with 8 bases identical to TRBD1. This CDR3 has 16 amino acids. Trimming at V came to 0 bases and at J to 5 bases, leaving 11 bases not matched to a gene. From germline, CDR1 is SQVTM and CDR2 ANQGSEA. Variable domain in full (rest from reference TRBV29-1 and TRBJ2-5): SAVISQKPSRDICQRGTSLTIQCQVDSQVTMMFWYRQQPGQSLTLIATANQGSEATYESGFVIDKFPISRPNLTFSTLTVSNMSPEDSSIYLCSVEDGRTGFYETQYFGPGTRLLVL.

This clonotype was seen many times. CDR3 region: CASSKDPGQSDTQYF. The DNA for the CDR3 is TGTGCCAGCAGCAAAGACCCGGGACAGTCAGATACGCAGTATTTT. This rearrangement joins TRBV7-3 to TRBJ2-3; TRBD1 aligns across 7 bases. The CDR3 totals 15 residues. J lost 4 bases, V lost 5 bases, and 9 bases had no gene match. Germline V CDR1 and CDR2: SGHTA, FQGTGA.

This clonotype has a count of ten or more. The chain carries TRBV28 and TRBJ2-5; TRBD2 matches 9 bases. The CDR3 is made up of 16 amino acids. V shed 3 bases and J 3 bases; nucleotides not matched to a gene: 8. CDR1 and CDR2 (germline): MDHEN, SYDVKM. CDR3 sequence reads: CASSFARLAGKETQYF. CDR3 in DNA: TGTGCCAGCAGTTTTGCCCGGCTAGCGGGAAAAGAGACCCAGTACTTC.

This sequence joins TRBV9 and TRBJ2-5, with 8 bases identical to TRBD2. Germline V CDR1 and CDR2: SGDLS, YYNGEE. The CDR3 spans 14 residues. With 1 base clipped from V and 4 bases from J, the junction kept 3 bases outside the gene matches. The CDR3 protein is CASSVNRGGETQYF. The DNA of the CDR3 is TGTGCCAGCAGCGTAAACCGGGGGGGAGAGACCCAGTACTTC.

Comments on this clonotype: A junction boundary mismatches the germline segment, possibly from a read error. The chain is built from TRBV5-1 and TRBJ2-1; D not resolved. CDR1 is SGHRS, CDR2 YFSETQ, per germline. The CDR3 spans 13 residues. The DNA of the CDR3 is TGTGCCAGCAACTCGAAAGCAGGAGATGAGCAGTTCTTC. This translates into CASNSKAGDEQFF.

This rearrangement joins TRBV19 to TRBJ2-1, with D possibly TRBD2 on 6 matching bases. The CDR3 length is 13 residues. Per the germline V gene, CDR1 is LNHDA and CDR2 is SQIVND (reference sequence). With 6 bases removed from V and 3 bases from J, the gap between germline ends came to 9 bases. CDR3 amino acids: CASSGGVYNEQFF. The CDR3 coding sequence is TGTGCCAGTAGCGGCGGGGTCTACAATGAGCAGTTCTTC.

This clonotype was seen ten or more times. The J gene is TRBJ2-6, the V gene TRBV5-1, with TRBD1 identical over 10 bases. CDR1 and CDR2 from the germline V gene are SGHRS and YFSETQ. The V segment lost 4 bases and the J segment 0 bases; nucleotides outside the gene matches: 4. The CDR3 runs 17 residues. The chain's CDR3 is CASSLGQGFSGANVLTF. In DNA, the CDR3 is TGCGCCAGCAGCCTGGGACAGGGGTTCTCTGGGGCCAACGTCCTGACTTTC.

The V call is TRBV5-1, the J call TRBJ2-7; D possibly corresponds to TRBD1 (6 bases). The V gene lost 2 bases and the J gene lost 5 bases, with 14 bases spanning the gap. CDR3 size: 14 residues. Germline V gene data show CDR1 as SGHRS and CDR2 as YFSETQ. CDR3 sequence: CASSLRQGMDEQYF. The DNA for the CDR3 is TGCGCCAGCAGCTTAAGGCAGGGGATGGACGAGCAGTACTTC.